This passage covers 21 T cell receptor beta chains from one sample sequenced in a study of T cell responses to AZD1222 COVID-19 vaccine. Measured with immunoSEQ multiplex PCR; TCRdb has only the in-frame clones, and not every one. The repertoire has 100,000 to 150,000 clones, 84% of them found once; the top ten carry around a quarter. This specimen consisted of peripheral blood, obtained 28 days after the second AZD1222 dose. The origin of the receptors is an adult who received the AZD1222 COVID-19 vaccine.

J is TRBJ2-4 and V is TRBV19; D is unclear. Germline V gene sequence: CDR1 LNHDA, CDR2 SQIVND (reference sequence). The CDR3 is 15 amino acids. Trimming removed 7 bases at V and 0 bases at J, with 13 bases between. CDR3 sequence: CASKDLTLAKNIQYF. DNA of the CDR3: TGTGCCAGTAAGGATCTAACTCTAGCCAAAAACATTCAGTACTTC.

As DNA, the CDR3 is TGTGCCAGCAGCCTGGGACAGGGGGCTTCAAGCACAGATACGCAGTATTTT. As protein: CASSLGQGASSTDTQYF. This chain joins TRBV3-1 (or the pseudogene TRBV3-2) and TRBJ2-3; TRBD1 aligns across 12 bases. There are 17 residues in the CDR3. Trimming removed 4 bases from V and 0 bases from J; junction bases left unmatched: 5. Germline-derived CDR1 and CDR2 are LGHDT and YNNKEL (reference sequence).

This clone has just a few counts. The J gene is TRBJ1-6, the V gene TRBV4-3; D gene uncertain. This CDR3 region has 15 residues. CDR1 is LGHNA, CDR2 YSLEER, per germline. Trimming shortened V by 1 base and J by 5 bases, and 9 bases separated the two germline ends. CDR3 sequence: CASSQGRSNNSPLHF. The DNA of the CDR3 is TGCGCCAGCAGCCAAGGGAGAAGCAATAATTCACCCCTCCACTTT.

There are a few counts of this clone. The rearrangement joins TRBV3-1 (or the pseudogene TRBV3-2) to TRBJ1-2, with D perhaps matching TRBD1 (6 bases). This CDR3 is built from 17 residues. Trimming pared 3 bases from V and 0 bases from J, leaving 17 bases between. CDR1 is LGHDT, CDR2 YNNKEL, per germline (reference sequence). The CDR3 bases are TGTGCCAGCAGCCAGCGCCCGGGGGGCTTATCTAACTATGGCTACACCTTC. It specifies CASSQRPGGLSNYGYTF.

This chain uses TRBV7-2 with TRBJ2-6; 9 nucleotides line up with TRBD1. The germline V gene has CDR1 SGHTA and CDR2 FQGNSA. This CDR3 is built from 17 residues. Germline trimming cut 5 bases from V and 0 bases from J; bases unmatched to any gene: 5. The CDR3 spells CASSRTGANSGANVLTF. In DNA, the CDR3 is TGTGCCAGCAGCAGGACAGGGGCGAACTCTGGGGCCAACGTCCTGACTTTC.

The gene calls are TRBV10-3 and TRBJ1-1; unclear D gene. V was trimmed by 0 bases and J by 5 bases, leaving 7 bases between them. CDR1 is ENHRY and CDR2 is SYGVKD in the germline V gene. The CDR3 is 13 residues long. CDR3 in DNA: TGTGCCATCAGTGAGTCAATGGAAACTGAAGCTTTCTTT. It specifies CAISESMETEAFF.

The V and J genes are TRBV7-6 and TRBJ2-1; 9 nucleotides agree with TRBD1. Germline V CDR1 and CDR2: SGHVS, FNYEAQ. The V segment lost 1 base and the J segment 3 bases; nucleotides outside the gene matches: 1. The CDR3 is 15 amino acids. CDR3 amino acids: CASSLVGQGYNEQFF. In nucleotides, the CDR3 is TGTGCCAGCAGCTTAGTGGGACAGGGCTACAATGAGCAGTTCTTC.

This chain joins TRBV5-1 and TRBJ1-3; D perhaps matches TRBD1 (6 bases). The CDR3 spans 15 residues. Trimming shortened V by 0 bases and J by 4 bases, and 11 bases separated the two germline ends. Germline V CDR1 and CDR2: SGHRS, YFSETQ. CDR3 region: CASSLEGGYGNTIYF. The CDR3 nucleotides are TGCGCCAGCAGCTTGGAGGGGGGATACGGAAACACCATATATTTT.

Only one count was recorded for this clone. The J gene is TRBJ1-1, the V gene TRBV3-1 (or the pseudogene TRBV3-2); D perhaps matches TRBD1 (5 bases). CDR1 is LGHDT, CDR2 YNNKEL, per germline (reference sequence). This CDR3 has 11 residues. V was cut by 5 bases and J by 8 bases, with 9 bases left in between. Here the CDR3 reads CASSSRQEAFF. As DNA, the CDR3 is TGTGCCAGCAGCTCACGACAGGAAGCTTTCTTT.

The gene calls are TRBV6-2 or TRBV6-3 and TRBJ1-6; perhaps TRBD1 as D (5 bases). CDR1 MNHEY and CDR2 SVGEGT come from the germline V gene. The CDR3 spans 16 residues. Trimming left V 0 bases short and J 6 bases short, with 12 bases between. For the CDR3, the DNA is TGTGCCAGCAGTTACTCGTATCCAAGGGGTAATTCACCCCTCCACTTT. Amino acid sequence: CASSYSYPRGNSPLHF.

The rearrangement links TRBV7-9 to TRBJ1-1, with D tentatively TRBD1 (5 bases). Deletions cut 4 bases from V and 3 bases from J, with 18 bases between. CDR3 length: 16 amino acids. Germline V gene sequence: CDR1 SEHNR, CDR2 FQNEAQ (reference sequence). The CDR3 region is CASSSPRGGRDTEAFF. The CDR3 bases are TGTGCCAGCAGCTCCCCACGGGGGGGAAGGGACACTGAAGCTTTCTTT.

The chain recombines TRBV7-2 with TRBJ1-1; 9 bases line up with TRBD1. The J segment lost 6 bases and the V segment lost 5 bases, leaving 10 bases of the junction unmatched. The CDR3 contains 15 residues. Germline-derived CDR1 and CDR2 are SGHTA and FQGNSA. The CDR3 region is CASSRLGTGSPEAFF. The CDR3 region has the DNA TGTGCCAGCAGCCGCTTGGGGACAGGGAGCCCTGAAGCTTTCTTT.

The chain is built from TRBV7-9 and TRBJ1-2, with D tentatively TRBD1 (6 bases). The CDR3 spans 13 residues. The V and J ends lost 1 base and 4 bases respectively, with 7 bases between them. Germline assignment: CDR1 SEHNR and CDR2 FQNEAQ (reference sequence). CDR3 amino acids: CASSLGTVYGYTF. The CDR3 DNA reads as TGTGCCAGCAGCTTAGGGACAGTCTATGGCTACACCTTC.

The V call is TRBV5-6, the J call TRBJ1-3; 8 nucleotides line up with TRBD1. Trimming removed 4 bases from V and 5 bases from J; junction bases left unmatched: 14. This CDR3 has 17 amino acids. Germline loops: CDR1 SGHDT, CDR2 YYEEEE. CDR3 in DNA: TGTGCCAGCAGCGCCCAGGGGGCCTGGCCTCGGCGAAACACCATATATTTT. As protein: CASSAQGAWPRRNTIYF.

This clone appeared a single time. The CDR3 is CASSLGIYSYNEQFF. The CDR3 DNA follows: TGTGCCAGCAGCCTAGGTATCTACTCCTACAATGAGCAGTTCTTC. The rearrangement joins TRBV14 to TRBJ2-1; D gene unclear. Germline lookup yields CDR1 SGHDN and CDR2 FVKESK. The CDR3 runs 15 residues. Trimming shortened V by 4 bases and J by 0 bases, and 10 bases separated the two germline ends.

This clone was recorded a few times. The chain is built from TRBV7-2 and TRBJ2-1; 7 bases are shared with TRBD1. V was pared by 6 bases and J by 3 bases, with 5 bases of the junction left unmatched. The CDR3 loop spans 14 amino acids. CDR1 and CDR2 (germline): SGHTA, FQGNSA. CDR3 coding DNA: TGTGCCAGCAGTCCCTACAGGGGCTACAATGAGCAGTTCTTC. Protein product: CASSPYRGYNEQFF.

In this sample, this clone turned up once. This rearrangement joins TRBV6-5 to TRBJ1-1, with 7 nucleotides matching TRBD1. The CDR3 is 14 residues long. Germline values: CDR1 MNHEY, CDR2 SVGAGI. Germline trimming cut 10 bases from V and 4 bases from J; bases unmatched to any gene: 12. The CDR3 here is CATIPGGWGTEAFF. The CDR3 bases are TGTGCCACCATTCCAGGGGGATGGGGCACTGAAGCTTTCTTT.

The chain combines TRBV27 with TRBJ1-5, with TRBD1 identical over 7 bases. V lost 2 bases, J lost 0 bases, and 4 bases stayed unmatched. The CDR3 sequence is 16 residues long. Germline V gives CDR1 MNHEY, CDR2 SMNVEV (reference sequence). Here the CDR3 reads CASSLQGVASNQPQHF. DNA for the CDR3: TGTGCCAGCAGTTTACAGGGGGTGGCTAGCAATCAGCCCCAGCATTTT.

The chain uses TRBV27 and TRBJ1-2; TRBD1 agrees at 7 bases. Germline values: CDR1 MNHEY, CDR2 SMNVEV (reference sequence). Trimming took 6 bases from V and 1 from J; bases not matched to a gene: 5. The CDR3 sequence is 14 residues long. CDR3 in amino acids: CASRRTGINYGYTF. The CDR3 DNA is TGTGCCAGCAGGAGGACAGGAATTAACTATGGCTACACCTTC.

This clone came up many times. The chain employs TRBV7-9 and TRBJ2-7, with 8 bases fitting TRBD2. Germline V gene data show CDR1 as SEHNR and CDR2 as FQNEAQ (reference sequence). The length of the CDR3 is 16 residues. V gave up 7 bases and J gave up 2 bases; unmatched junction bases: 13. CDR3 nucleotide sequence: TGTGCCAGCACTCTAGCGGGCCTGGTCAGCCCCTACGAGCAGTACTTC. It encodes CASTLAGLVSPYEQYF.

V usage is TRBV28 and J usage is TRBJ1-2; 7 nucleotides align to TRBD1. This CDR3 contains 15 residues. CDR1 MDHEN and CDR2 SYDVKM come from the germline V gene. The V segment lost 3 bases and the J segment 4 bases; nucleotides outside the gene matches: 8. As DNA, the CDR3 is TGTGCCAGCAGTTTTCCGACAGGGACCCCCTATGGCTACACCTTC. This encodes CASSFPTGTPYGYTF.